This T cell receptor beta chain was captured by sequencing in a study of blood T cell repertoires in COVID-19. Study as a whole: The United States, Italy and Spain were the sources of the acute and convalescent COVID-19 samples.

This CDR3 contains 15 residues. Germline CDR1 is SEHNR and CDR2 is FQNEAQ (reference sequence). After removal of 7 bases from V and 4 bases from J, the junction contained 9 bases not matched to a gene. Profiling relied on immunoSEQ multiplex PCR, and the TCRdb table lists in-frame clones only, not all of them. Of more than 75,000 clones listed, 70% to 90% were seen once; the top ten hold around 7.9%. This clonotype was sampled from a man aged 25-45 years with acute or convalescent COVID-19. What was sequenced was peripheral blood. This chain connects TRBV7-9 to TRBJ2-2; TRBD1 matches 7 bases. In DNA form, the CDR3 reads TGTGCCAGCACCCAAAAGGGGGCAGGCACCGGGGAGCTGTTTTTT. Encoded protein: CASTQKGAGTGELFF.